The following is a TCR beta chain sequence with its context. What antigen it recognizes has not been identified. No base qualities exist here, and no much larger clone lies one base off it. This sample is part of a study of T cell clones after liver transplantation (dated by TCRdb to between 2019 and 2020). With regard to the full study: Samples were obtained from ITN030ST, a randomized trial in which withdrawal of immunosuppression was attempted within 2 years of liver transplantation. Of the 8 liver transplant recipients making up the studied cohort, 3 were classified as tolerant and 5 as non-tolerant. Third party-reactive TCRbeta sequences were also identified from pre-transplant MLRs to serve as an antigen-independent comparator for donor-reactive sequences. Tolerance was defined as complete immunosuppression withdrawal for at least one year with no rise in liver enzymes beyond twice the upper limit of normal. Subjects received no induction therapy and standard immunosuppression until randomization at 12-24 months post-transplant. Blood samples were taken pre-transplant, pre-randomization before withdrawal, and post-randomization after full withdrawal or failed withdrawal. After a pre-transplant mixed lymphocyte reaction, TCRbeta sequencing was used to pinpoint donor-reactive T cell clones, which were subsequently tracked in post-transplant blood. Of the eight recipients, a few were HCV-positive, while the remaining recipients had been transplanted for non-autoimmune, non-viral indications.

Looking up the germline V gene yields CDR1 MDHEN and CDR2 SYDVKM. The V and J ends are trimmed by 5 bases and 3 bases, leaving 11 bases between them. The CDR3 has 13 amino acids, counting the end cysteine and phenylalanine. CDR3 DNA is the only sequence kept; it has 39 bases, read in frame from the first base. The full study reports these points: In most of the 8 subjects, regardless of tolerance or HCV status, circulating donor-reactive CD4 TCRbeta sequences dropped significantly post-transplant. The decline in donor-reactive sequences exceeded the decline in third party-reactive sequences, suggesting partial antigen-specific deletion that was unrelated to withdrawal success. Because allograft tissue specimens were not available, migration of donor-reactive T cells into the graft, rather than deletion, may have occurred. After accounting for repertoire turnover, donor-reactive detection was significantly reduced in 7 of 8 subjects for CD4 and 8 of 8 for CD8. In two subjects, low numbers of available donor cells limited the measurable donor-reactive repertoire. Conclusions were preliminary, limited by small, heterogeneous patient numbers and non-standardized post-transplant time points.

The time point tag for this specimen amounts to: pre-transplant. Unstimulated PBMCs, after thawing, were stained for CD3, CD4 and CD8 and then FACS-sorted into CD3+CD4+ and CD3+CD8+ populations. All 8 studied subjects were randomized to immunosuppression withdrawal. The Qiagen DNeasy Blood and Tissue Kit was used to isolate genomic DNA. Frozen genomic DNA underwent high-throughput TCRbeta CDR3 sequencing by immunoSEQ, including PCR amplification, mapping, bias correction and internal controls. Processing in the source paper ran as follows. Only productive rearrangements were retained, with each unique TCRbeta sequence defined by its CDR3 nucleotide sequence together with its V and J gene. For a sequence to be called donor-reactive, it needed a frequency of at least 0.01% and at least 5-fold expansion in CFSE-low cells compared with unstimulated pre-transplant cells. To ensure at least 90% detection power, minimum frequency thresholds were set for each subject based on that subject's lowest-template unstimulated sample. Jensen-Shannon divergence between the top 1000 TCRbeta sequences post- versus pre-transplant served as the measure of repertoire turnover. Two-sided Fisher's exact tests were used to test for changes in the detection of donor-reactive sequences. Held by TCRdb, this immuneACCESS table contains in-frame sequences only and omits some clones. Under half of the omission traces to an unresolved V gene where checked; the cause of the rest is unknown. Clone size and V and J calls were adopted from that table, with D and trimming inferred from the DNA. The sample profile shows roughly 100,000 clones; roughly 80% of them were found once. 0.8% to 1% of the sample rests with the top ten.

The rearrangement combines TRBV28 with TRBJ2-7, with the D gene call left open. This receptor was obtained from a human donor who received a liver transplant. The material was CD4+ T cells from blood, obtained before liver transplant. The nucleotide sequence is TGTGCCAGCAGTGTGTCTCCACTCTACGAGCAGTACTTC. Its product reads: CASSVSPLYEQYF. With all but the CDR3 taken from the reference TRBV28 and TRBJ2-7 genes, the full variable domain is: DVKVTQSSRYLVKRTGEKVFLECVQDMDHENMFWYRQDPGLGLRLIYFSYDVKMKEKGDIPEGYSVSREKKERFSLILESASTNQTSMYLCASSVSPLYEQYFGPGTRLTVT.